These 5 T cell receptor beta chains came from one sample sequenced in a study of CD4+ T cells in melanoma. TCRdb's table, derived via immunoSEQ multiplex PCR, lists solely in-frame clones and lacks some. The data show about 110,000 clones, 92% seen once. Sequencing input: peripheral blood. Every receptor here comes from a human donor with melanoma.

The chain carries TRBV5-4 and TRBJ2-7; 7 bases are a match to TRBD2. Germline V CDR1 and CDR2: SGHNT, YYREEE (reference sequence). After removal of 4 bases from V and 2 bases from J, the junction contained 9 bases not matched to a gene. There are 15 residues in the CDR3. The CDR3 region is CASSPSGGTTYEQYF. For the CDR3, the DNA is TGTGCCAGCAGCCCGTCGGGGGGTACAACCTACGAGCAGTACTTC.

V gene TRBV30 combines with J gene TRBJ1-3; possibly TRBD1 for D (5 bases). The CDR3 extends over 15 amino acids. V was trimmed by 1 base and J by 0 bases, leaving 10 bases between them. Germline loops: CDR1 GTSNPN, CDR2 SVGIG (reference sequence). CDR3 bases: TGTGCCTGGAGTGACAGGCGACCCTCTGGAAACACCATATATTTT. It specifies CAWSDRRPSGNTIYF.

The chain employs TRBV7-2 and TRBJ2-2, with D perhaps TRBD2 (6 bases). The CDR3 is 16 amino acids. V was cut by 5 bases and J by 5 bases, with 18 bases left in between. Germline CDR1 is SGHTA and CDR2 is FQGNSA. CDR3 in DNA: TGTGCCAGCAGCCCCGGACTCCCCCGGGGGACCGGGGAGCTGTTTTTT. Its translation: CASSPGLPRGTGELFF.

CDR3 sequence (DNA): TGTGCCAGCAGTTTCCCCGGGACTAGCGTGGACGAGCAGTACTTC. This gives the protein CASSFPGTSVDEQYF. This chain joins TRBV28 and TRBJ2-7; 10 bases line up with TRBD2. The CDR3 has 15 residues. After removal of 3 bases from V and 5 bases from J, the junction contained 7 bases not matched to a gene. The germline V gene has CDR1 MDHEN and CDR2 SYDVKM.

J is TRBJ2-6 and V is TRBV18, with D unresolved. The germline V gene encodes CDR1 KGHSH and CDR2 LQKENI. This CDR3 spans 16 amino acids. Trimming left V 2 bases short and J 1 base short, with 9 bases between. This CDR3 reads CASSPSSPSGANVLTF. As DNA, the CDR3 is TGTGCCAGCTCACCAAGTTCTCCGTCTGGGGCCAACGTCCTGACTTTC.